The clone carrying this TCR beta chain was detected only a few times. Its antigen is not known. The data derive from a study of shared clonotypes between healthy human individuals. Trimming pared 8 bases from V and 4 bases from J, leaving 9 bases between. The CDR3 loop spans 13 amino acids. Germline lookup yields CDR1 MNHEY and CDR2 SVGAGI. Naivety among CD8 cells was defined by CD45RO negativity and positive CCR7 selection, thereby excluding terminally differentiated effector memory CD45RA+ cells. Only Caucasian adults living in Nashville, Tennessee served as donors. Study-wide results and caveats: Deeper or shallower sequencing was expected to change how clonotypes are shared among donors.

The method was immunoSEQ multiplex PCR; TCRdb's version includes in-frame clones alone and lacks a portion of them. The sample carries about 2 million clones, around 96% recorded once. This chain uses TRBV6-5 with TRBJ1-6, with no clear D. Source material: naive CD8+ T cells sorted from blood. The origin of this receptor is a man between 18 and 29 years old in good health. CDR3 residues: CASGLRYNSPLHF. The DNA for the CDR3 is TGTGCCAGCGGTTTACGGTATAATTCACCCCTCCACTTT.